This T cell receptor (beta chain) was captured by sequencing in a study of blood T cell repertoires in COVID-19 (dated by TCRdb to the early 2020s). With respect to the entire study: The collaborator samples originated in the United States, Italy and Spain and spanned the acute and convalescent phases of COVID-19. The material from the prospective study consisted of cDNA or gDNA derived from T cells, B-cell-depleted T cells, or PBMCs. Subjects who had been exposed to COVID-19, were actively infected with it, or had recovered from it provided the deeply sampled blood TCRbeta repertoires that made up the dataset. A freely available public database, intended as a resource for researchers studying the immune response to SARS-CoV-2, is where the repertoires were released. The samples were drawn from the first 160 participants of the ongoing ImmuneRACE study and from more than 1,000 subjects provided by 6 global collaborators. The sample metadata nearly always contained a de-identified subject ID, COVID-19 status, age in years and sex. HLA class I and class II types, where available, came from metadata supplied by the sample provider rather than from assay-based typing. Beyond this particular receptor, the publication reports: How much clinical and demographic metadata was included differed by source and by participant, and the metadata was provided uncurated.

Via the germline V gene (reference sequence), CDR1 is LGHDT and CDR2 YNNKEL. Its CDR3 holds 17 amino acids, cysteine through phenylalanine. Kept here is only the CDR3 DNA, which spans 51 bases and is read in frame from base 1. V was cut back by 2 bases and J by 1 base, leaving a gap of 15 bases between them. Collaborating institutions collected whole blood in K2EDTA tubes following their own protocols. For TCRbeta analysis, collaborator samples were shipped as frozen whole blood, as isolated PBMCs, or as DNA extracted from either sample type. Regarding this clone: Its binding antigen is unknown. Base qualities were left out, and no much larger clone turns up one base away.

TCRbeta CDR3 regions were amplified from genomic DNA using the immunoSEQ Assay, a bias-controlled multiplex PCR. In the authors' own workflow: Within the assay, amplification of reference gene primers was used to estimate how many nucleated cells each sample contained. To quantify the absolute abundance of each unique TCRbeta CDR3 rearrangement, sequence reads were collapsed and filtered. For each sample, productive Simpson clonality was calculated as the square root of Simpson's diversity index over productive rearrangements. The source is immuneACCESS, and TCRdb retained only in-frame sequences with V and J called. Part of the clones is not carried over; for the studies checked, unresolved V genes explain less than half of this, and the remainder is unexplained. V and J calls and clone size come straight from that table; D and trimming were deduced from the DNA. The sample table shows 150,000 to 200,000 clones, and approximately 80% are seen once. The ten largest clones take up roughly a tenth of the sample.

Material for sequencing was peripheral blood. The TCR comes from a woman older than 75 with active or convalescent COVID-19. The sequence joins TRBV3-1 (or the pseudogene TRBV3-2) to TRBJ2-4, and perhaps TRBD1 as D gene, on 5 matching bases. The DNA is as follows: TGTGCCAGCAGCCAACAGCCGGGCCAGGGTGCCAAAAACATTCAGTACTTC. Translation gives CASSQQPGQGAKNIQYF.